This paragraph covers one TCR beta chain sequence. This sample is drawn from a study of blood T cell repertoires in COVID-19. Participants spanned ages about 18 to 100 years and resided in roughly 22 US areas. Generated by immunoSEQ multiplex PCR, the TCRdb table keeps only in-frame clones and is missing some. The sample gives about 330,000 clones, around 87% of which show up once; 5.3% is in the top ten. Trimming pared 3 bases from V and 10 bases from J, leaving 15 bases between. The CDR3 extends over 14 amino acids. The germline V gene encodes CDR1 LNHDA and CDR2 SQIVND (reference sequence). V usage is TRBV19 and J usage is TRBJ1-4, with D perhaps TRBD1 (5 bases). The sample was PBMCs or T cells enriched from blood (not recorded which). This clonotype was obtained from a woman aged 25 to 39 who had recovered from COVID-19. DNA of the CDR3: TGTGCCAGTAGTATTGGAGGGGTCGTGGGAAAACTGTTTTTT. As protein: CASSIGGVVGKLFF. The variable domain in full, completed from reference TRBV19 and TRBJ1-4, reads DGGITQSPKYLFRKEGQNVTLSCEQNLNHDAMYWYRQDPGQGLRLIYYSQIVNDFQKGDIAEGYSVSREKKESFPLTVTSAQKNPTAFYLCASSIGGVVGKLFFGSGTQLSVL.